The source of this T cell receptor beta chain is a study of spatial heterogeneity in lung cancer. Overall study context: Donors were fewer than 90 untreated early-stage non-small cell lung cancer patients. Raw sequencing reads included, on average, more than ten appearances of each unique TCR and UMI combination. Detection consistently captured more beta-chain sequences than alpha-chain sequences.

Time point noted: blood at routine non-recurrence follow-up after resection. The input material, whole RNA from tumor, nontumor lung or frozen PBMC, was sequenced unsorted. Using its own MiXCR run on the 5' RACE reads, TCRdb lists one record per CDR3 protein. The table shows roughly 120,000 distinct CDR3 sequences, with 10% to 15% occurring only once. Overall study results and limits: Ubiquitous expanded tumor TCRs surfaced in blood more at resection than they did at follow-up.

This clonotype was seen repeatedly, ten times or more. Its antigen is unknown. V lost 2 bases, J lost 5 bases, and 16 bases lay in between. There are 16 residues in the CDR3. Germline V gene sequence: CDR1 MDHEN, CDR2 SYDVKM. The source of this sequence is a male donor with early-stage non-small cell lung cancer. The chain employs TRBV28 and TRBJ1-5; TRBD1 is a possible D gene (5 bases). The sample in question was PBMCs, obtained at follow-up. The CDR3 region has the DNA TGTGCCAGCAGTTTAGGGATCGTTGACAGCCATCAGCCCCAGCATTTT. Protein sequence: CASSLGIVDSHQPQHF.